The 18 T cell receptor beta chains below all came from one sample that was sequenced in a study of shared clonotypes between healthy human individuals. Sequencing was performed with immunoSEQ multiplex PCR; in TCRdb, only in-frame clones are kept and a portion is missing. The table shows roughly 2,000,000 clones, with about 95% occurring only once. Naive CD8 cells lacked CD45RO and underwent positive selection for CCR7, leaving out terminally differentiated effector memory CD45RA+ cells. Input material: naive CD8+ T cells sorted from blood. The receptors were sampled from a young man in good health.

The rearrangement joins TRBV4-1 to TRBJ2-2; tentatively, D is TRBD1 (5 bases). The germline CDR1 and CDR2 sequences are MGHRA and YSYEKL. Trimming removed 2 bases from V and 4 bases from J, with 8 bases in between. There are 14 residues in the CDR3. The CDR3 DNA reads TGCGCCAGCAGCCAAAACAGGTTCACCGGGGAGCTGTTTTTT. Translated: CASSQNRFTGELFF.

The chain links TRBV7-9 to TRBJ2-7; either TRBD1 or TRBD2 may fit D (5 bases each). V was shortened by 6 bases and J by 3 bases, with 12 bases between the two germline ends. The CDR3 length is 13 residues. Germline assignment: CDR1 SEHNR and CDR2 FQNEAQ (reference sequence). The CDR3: CASRRDGLYEQYF. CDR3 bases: TGTGCCAGCAGAAGGGACGGACTCTACGAGCAGTACTTC.

The CDR3 sequence: CASRQSAVYEQYF. The CDR3, as DNA: TGTGCCAGCAGACAATCGGCTGTGTACGAGCAGTACTTC. The chain has TRBV11-2 and TRBJ2-7; D is unclear. The CDR3 contains 13 residues. Germline V CDR1 and CDR2: SGHAT, FQNNGV. Trimming removed 6 bases at V and 4 bases at J, with 13 bases between.

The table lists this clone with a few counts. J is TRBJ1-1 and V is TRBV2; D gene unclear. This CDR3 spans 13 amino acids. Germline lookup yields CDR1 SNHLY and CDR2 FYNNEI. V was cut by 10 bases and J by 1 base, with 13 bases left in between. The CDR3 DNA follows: TGTGCCATCATTAAGGGCGGGAACACTGAAGCTTTCTTT. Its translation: CAIIKGGNTEAFF.

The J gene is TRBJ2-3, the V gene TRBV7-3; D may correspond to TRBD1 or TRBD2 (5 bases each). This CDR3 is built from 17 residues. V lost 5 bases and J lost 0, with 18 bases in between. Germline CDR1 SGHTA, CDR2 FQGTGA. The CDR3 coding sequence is TGTGCCAGCAGCCCAGTGGCCCGGGGCGGTAGCACAGATACGCAGTATTTT. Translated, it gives CASSPVARGGSTDTQYF. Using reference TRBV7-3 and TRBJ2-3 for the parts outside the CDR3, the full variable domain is GAGVSQTPSNKVTEKGKYVELRCDPISGHTALYWYRQSLGQGPEFLIYFQGTGAADDSGLPNDRFFAVRPEGSVSTLKIQRTERGDSAVYLCASSPVARGGSTDTQYFGPGTRLTVL.

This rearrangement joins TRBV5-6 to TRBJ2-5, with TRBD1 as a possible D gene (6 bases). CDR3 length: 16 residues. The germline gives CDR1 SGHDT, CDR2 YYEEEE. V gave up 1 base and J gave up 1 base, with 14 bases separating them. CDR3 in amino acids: CASSLLTRGGQETQYF. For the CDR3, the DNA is TGTGCCAGCAGCTTGCTCACCAGGGGCGGCCAAGAGACCCAGTACTTC.

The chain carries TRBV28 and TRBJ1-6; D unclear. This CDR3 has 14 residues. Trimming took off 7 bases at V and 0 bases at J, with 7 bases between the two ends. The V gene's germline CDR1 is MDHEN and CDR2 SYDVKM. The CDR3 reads CASTLSSYNSPLHF. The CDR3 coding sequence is TGTGCCAGCACTTTGAGCTCCTATAATTCACCCCTCCACTTT.

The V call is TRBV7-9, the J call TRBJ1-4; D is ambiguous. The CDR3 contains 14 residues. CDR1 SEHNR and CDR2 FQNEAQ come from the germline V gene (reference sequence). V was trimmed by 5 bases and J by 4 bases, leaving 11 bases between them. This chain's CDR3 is CASSPPADNEKLFF. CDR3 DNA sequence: TGTGCCAGCAGCCCCCCCGCCGATAATGAAAAACTGTTTTTT.

CDR3 nucleotides: TGTGCTAGTGCCTATGACAGCCGGTGGACCCAGTACTTC. Its protein product is CASAYDSRWTQYF. The J gene is TRBJ2-5, the V gene TRBV12-5; D is perhaps TRBD1 (5 bases). Germline CDR1 is LGHNT and CDR2 is FRNRAP. This CDR3 contains 13 residues. The ends were cut back, 7 bases at V and 7 bases at J, with 16 bases in the middle.

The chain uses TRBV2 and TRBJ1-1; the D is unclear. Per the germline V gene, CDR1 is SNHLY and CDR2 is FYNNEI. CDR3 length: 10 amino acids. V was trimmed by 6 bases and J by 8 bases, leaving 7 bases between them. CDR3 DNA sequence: TGTGCCAGCAGGAAAGAGGAAGCTTTCTTT. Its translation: CASRKEEAFF.

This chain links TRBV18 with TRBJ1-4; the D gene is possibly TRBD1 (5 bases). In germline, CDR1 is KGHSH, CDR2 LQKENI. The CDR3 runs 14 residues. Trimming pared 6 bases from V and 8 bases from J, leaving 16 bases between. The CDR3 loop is CASSPGTGWEKLFF. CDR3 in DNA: TGTGCCAGCTCGCCCGGGACGGGATGGGAAAAACTGTTTTTT.

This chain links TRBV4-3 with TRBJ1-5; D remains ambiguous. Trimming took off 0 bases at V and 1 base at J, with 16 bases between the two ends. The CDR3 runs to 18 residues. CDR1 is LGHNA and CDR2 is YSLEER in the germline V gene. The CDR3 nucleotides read TGCGCCAGCAGCCAAGATCGTTTTTCGGGAGGGAGCAATCAGCCCCAGCATTTT. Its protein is CASSQDRFSGGSNQPQHF.

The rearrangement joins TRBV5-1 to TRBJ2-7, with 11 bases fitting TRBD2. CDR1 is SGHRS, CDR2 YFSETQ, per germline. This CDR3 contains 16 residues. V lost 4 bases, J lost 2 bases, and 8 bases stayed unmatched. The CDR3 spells CASSPETSGTAYEQYF. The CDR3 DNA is TGCGCCAGCAGCCCGGAGACTAGCGGGACCGCCTACGAGCAGTACTTC.

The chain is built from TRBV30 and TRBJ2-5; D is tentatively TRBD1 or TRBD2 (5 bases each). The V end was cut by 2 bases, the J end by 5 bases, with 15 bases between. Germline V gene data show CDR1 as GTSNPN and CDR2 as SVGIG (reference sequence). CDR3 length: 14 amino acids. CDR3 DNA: TGTGCCTGGAGTAGAGGGTACGAGGGGGAGACCCAGTACTTC. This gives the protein CAWSRGYEGETQYF.

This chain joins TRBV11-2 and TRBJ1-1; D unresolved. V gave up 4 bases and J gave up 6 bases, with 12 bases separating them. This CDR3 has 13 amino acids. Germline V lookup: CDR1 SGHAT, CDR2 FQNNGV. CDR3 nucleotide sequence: TGTGCCAGCAGCTCGACGACCGGATCTGAAGCTTTCTTT. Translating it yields CASSSTTGSEAFF.

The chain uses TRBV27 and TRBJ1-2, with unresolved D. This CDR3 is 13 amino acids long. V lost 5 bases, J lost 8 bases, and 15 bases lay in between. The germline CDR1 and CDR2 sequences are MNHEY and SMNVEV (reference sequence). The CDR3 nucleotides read TGTGCCAGCAGTCCGACCCTTGGTGAGGGCTACACCTTC. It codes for CASSPTLGEGYTF.

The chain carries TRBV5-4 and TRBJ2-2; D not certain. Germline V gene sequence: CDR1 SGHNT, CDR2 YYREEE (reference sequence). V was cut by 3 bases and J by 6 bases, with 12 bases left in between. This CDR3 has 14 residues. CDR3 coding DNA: TGTGCCAGCAGCTCGTCGGCCGGACCCGGGGAGCTGTTTTTT. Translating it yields CASSSSAGPGELFF.

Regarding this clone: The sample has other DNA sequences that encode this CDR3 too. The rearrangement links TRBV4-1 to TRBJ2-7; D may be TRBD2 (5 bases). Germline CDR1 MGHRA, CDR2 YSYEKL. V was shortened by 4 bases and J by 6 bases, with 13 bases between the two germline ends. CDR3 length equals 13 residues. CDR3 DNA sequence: TGCGCCAGCAGCCCCCGGACTGTGGGCGAGCAGTACTTC. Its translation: CASSPRTVGEQYF.